The 10 T cell receptor beta chains reported below all come from one sample, sequenced in a study of T-cell reconstitution after alpha-beta-depleted transplantation in children. Library preparation (for TCRbeta) was performed with unique molecular identifiers. TCRdb called the PCR reads again in MiXCR, with one record for every CDR3 protein. The sample lists about 490,000 distinct CDR3 sequences, about 10% occurring once. Specimen: PBMCs, collected before TCRalphabeta/CD19-depleted stem cell transplant. The receptors were gathered from a child under 10 years old with inherited bone marrow failure, due to receive a stem cell transplant.

This clonotype came up many times. This chain connects TRBV27 to TRBJ2-5, with no clear D. There are 14 residues in the CDR3. Per the germline V gene, CDR1 is MNHEY and CDR2 is SMNVEV (reference sequence). V was trimmed by 5 bases and J by 8 bases, leaving 18 bases between them. CDR3 in amino acids: CASSPLDQFETQYF. CDR3 sequence (DNA): TGTGCCAGCAGTCCCCTCGACCAGTTCGAAACCCAGTACTTC.

This clonotype occurred a few times. V gene TRBV18 combines with J gene TRBJ2-7; no definite D call. Looked up from germline, CDR1 is KGHSH and CDR2 is LQKENI. The CDR3 length is 13 residues. Trimming cost V 0 bases and J 5 bases, with 8 bases left between them. The CDR3 region has the DNA TGTGCCAGCTCACCACCGAGTTCCCACGAGCAGTACTTC. This sequence encodes CASSPPSSHEQYF.

This clonotype came up many times. This chain uses TRBV12-3 or TRBV12-4 with TRBJ2-7; 7 bases are a match to TRBD1. The CDR3 has 15 residues. V shed 0 bases, J shed 5 bases, and the junction held 7 bases outside the gene matches. CDR3 nucleotides: TGTGCCAGCAGTTTAGCGTCGTACAGGGGCGACGAGCAGTACTTC. This translates into CASSLASYRGDEQYF.

In its sample, this clonotype was seen many times. The chain has TRBV6-2 or TRBV6-3 and TRBJ2-1; weak D call: TRBD1 (6 bases). Germline V gene data show CDR1 as MNHEY and CDR2 as SVGEGT. The V gene lost 1 base and the J gene lost 10 bases, with 17 bases spanning the gap. CDR3 length equals 15 residues. CDR3 in amino acids: CASSYLDRKGGEQFF. The CDR3 DNA follows: TGTGCCAGCAGTTACTTGGACAGAAAAGGGGGAGAGCAGTTCTTC.

This clonotype was recorded many times. The chain carries TRBV10-3 and TRBJ2-1, with D perhaps TRBD1 (5 bases). The V end lost 6 bases, the J end lost 6 bases, and 15 bases lay between the germline ends. Germline V lookup: CDR1 ENHRY, CDR2 SYGVKD. This CDR3 contains 14 residues. The CDR3: CAIRSGWTGNEQFF. The CDR3 bases are TGTGCCATCAGGTCAGGGTGGACGGGCAATGAGCAGTTCTTC.

This clonotype was seen ten or more times. The chain couples TRBV18 to TRBJ2-5, with TRBD2 matching over 7 bases. Looked up from germline, CDR1 is KGHSH and CDR2 is LQKENI. V shed 0 bases and J 3 bases; nucleotides not matched to a gene: 4. This CDR3 spans 15 amino acids. CDR3 DNA: TGTGCCAGCTCACCACCGCCGCTAGCGGAAGAGACCCAGTACTTC. Its protein product is CASSPPPLAEETQYF.

J is TRBJ2-1 and V is TRBV29-1; D is undetermined. Trimming took off 5 bases at V and 4 bases at J, with 9 bases between the two ends. Germline V gene lookup returns CDR1 SQVTM and CDR2 ANQGSEA. The CDR3 length is 12 residues. The CDR3 DNA is TGCAGCGTTTCGGGTCAGTACAATGAGCAGTTCTTC. Its protein is CSVSGQYNEQFF.

This clonotype was recorded many times. The chain is built from TRBV6-1 and TRBJ2-5; 7 nucleotides align to TRBD2. The V gene end was trimmed by 2 bases and the J gene end by 5 bases; junction bases not matched to a gene: 5. The CDR3 is made up of 14 amino acids. Germline V gene data show CDR1 as MNHNS and CDR2 as SASEGT. CDR3 sequence: CASSETSVEETQYF. DNA for the CDR3: TGTGCCAGCAGTGAAACTAGCGTTGAGGAGACCCAGTACTTC.

In this sample, this clonotype turned up a few times. The chain recombines TRBV7-6 with TRBJ2-7; TRBD2 agrees at 12 bases. Germline CDR1 reads SGHVS; CDR2 reads FNYEAQ. The CDR3 has 17 residues. V gave up 4 bases and J gave up 0 bases; unmatched junction bases: 7. As DNA, the CDR3 is TGTGCCAGCAGCTCCCCCGGGACTAGCGGGCACTCCTACGAGCAGTACTTC. It codes for CASSSPGTSGHSYEQYF.

This clonotype occurred many times. The chain links TRBV10-3 to TRBJ2-1; TRBD1 might be the D (7 bases). This CDR3 spans 13 amino acids. V was trimmed by 4 bases and J by 8 bases, leaving 12 bases between them. The V gene's germline CDR1 is ENHRY and CDR2 SYGVKD. This CDR3 is CAISVRGAHEQFF. CDR3 nucleotides: TGTGCCATCAGTGTCAGGGGGGCGCATGAGCAGTTCTTC.